The 14 T cell receptor beta chains listed next were all sequenced from one sample in a study of tumor-infiltrating lymphocytes in primary liver carcinoma. The source material, about 17-31 mg of unsorted bulk tissue, was used to co-extract RNA and DNA. TCR beta cDNA came from about 500 ng total RNA, primed with a constant-region primer. Researchers made the TCR beta libraries by running three nested multiplex PCR rounds with slightly modified ARM-PCR. Two initial PCR rounds of around 10 cycles each paired TRBV1-TRBV30 forward primers with a C-beta reverse primer. TCRdb reprocessed the multiplex PCR reads via MiXCR and lists one record per CDR3 protein. The table includes tens of thousands of distinct CDR3 sequences, roughly 78% detected once. Sequenced material: liver tumor tissue from sampling region 3. Stated subset: tumor region T3, left-lateral pole. Receptors were obtained from a woman in her 30s with primary liver carcinoma and hepatitis B virus infection.

On this clonotype itself: Mismatch with germline at one junction end may stem from a read error. This chain links TRBV29-1 with TRBJ2-3; D is uncertain. Germline V gene lookup returns CDR1 SQVTM and CDR2 ANQGSEA. This CDR3 region has 12 residues. DNA of the CDR3: TGCAGTACAAGCCGAATCACAGATATGCAGTATTTT. Its translation: CSTSRITDMQYF.

On this clonotype itself: A junction boundary mismatches the germline segment, possibly from a read error. The genes are TRBV5-5 and TRBJ1-6; D gene uncertain. In germline, CDR1 is SGHKS, CDR2 YYEKEE (reference sequence). CDR3 length: 14 amino acids. The DNA of the CDR3 is TGTACCAGCAGCCTGGACGTCAGTAATTCATCCCTCCACTTT. This gives the protein CTSSLDVSNSSLHF.

As concerns this clonotype: The CDR3 does not end in the conserved phenylalanine or tryptophan, so this is likely a read error. The chain has TRBV28 and TRBJ2-4; D call uncertain. This CDR3 has 12 residues. Germline V gene sequence: CDR1 MDHEN, CDR2 SYDVKM. Trimming removed 3 bases at V and 4 bases at J, with 4 bases between. Written as DNA, the CDR3 is TGTGCCAGCAGTTTCAATAAAAACATTCAGTACATC. Translating gives CASSFNKNIQYI.

A few counts support this clonotype. A much larger clone lies a single base off, so this may be a read error. This chain connects TRBV11-2 to TRBJ2-1; D might be TRBD2 (5 bases). The CDR3 spans 14 residues. Germline CDR1 is SGHAT and CDR2 is FQNNGV. V lost 6 bases, J lost 10 bases, and 19 bases lay in between. For the CDR3, the DNA is TGTGCCAGCAGTTCGGACTCGATGTATAGGGAGCAGTTCTTC. Translation: CASSSDSMYREQFF.

Concerning this clonotype itself: The CDR3 does not close with the conserved phenylalanine or tryptophan, likely indicating a read error. The DNA is omitted, as the CDR3 cannot be located on it reliably, and the CDR3 follows TCRdb's listing. The J gene is TRBJ2-6, the V gene TRBV29-1. The V gene's germline CDR1 is SQVTM and CDR2 ANQGSEA. With termini counted, the CDR3 has 13 amino acids. The CDR3 loop is CSVVGRGANVMTL.

This chain joins TRBV5-1 and TRBJ2-2, with TRBD2 matching over 14 bases. This CDR3 spans 17 amino acids. The J segment lost 4 bases and the V segment lost 6 bases, leaving 8 bases of the junction unmatched. Germline CDR1 and CDR2: SGHRS and YFSETQ. The CDR3 DNA reads TGCGCCAGCAATCCCGGGACTAGCGGGAGTATCACCGGGGAGCTGTTTTTT. This codes for CASNPGTSGSITGELFF.

V is TRBV5-5 and J is TRBJ1-6; D perhaps matches TRBD1 (5 bases). Germline CDR1 SGHKS, CDR2 YYEKEE (reference sequence). The V and J ends lost 9 bases and 6 bases respectively, with 16 bases between them. The CDR3 sequence is 14 residues long. CDR3 sequence reads: CANSLDISNSPLHF. DNA of the CDR3: TGTGCCAACAGTTTGGACATCAGTAATTCACCCCTCCACTTT.

This clonotype was detected many times. The CDR3 DNA follows: TGTGCCAGCAGCTTAGGAGGAGATACGCAGTATTTT. It specifies CASSLGGDTQYF. V gene TRBV11-2 combines with J gene TRBJ2-3; D gene ambiguous. V dropped 1 base and J dropped 5 bases, with 4 bases sitting between them. Germline loops: CDR1 SGHAT, CDR2 FQNNGV. The CDR3 totals 12 residues.

As concerns this clonotype: One end of the junction is discordant with germline, which a read error may explain. V usage is TRBV4-3 and J usage is TRBJ2-2; 13 bases match TRBD2. This CDR3 has 19 residues. Looked up from germline, CDR1 is LGHNA and CDR2 is YSLEER. CDR3: CASSVLAGGPCPNTGELFF. The CDR3, as DNA: TGCGCCAGCAGCGTACTAGCGGGAGGGCCCTGTCCGAACACCGGGGAGTTGTTTTTT.

The gene calls are TRBV11-2 and TRBJ2-5, with TRBD2 identical over 11 bases. CDR1 is SGHAT, CDR2 FQNNGV, per germline. The CDR3 contains 16 residues. This chain's CDR3 is CVSSPIRLAGIETQYF. The CDR3 DNA is TGTGTAAGCAGCCCGATCCGACTAGCGGGAATAGAGACCCAGTACTTC. Combining the CDR3 with reference TRBV11-2 and TRBJ2-5 gives the whole variable domain EAGVAQSPRYKIIEKRQSVAFWCNPISGHATLYWYQQILGQGPKLLIQFQNNGVVDDSQLPKDRFSAERLKGVDSTLKIQPAKLEDSAVYLCVSSPIRLAGIETQYFGPGTRLLVL.

This clonotype was counted a few times. This may arise from a read error, as a much more abundant clone is one base away. The chain has TRBV11-2 and TRBJ1-1; D not resolved. Per the germline V gene, CDR1 is SGHAT and CDR2 is FQNNGV. The CDR3 runs to 11 residues. The CDR3 here is CASRGWTEGFF. In DNA form, the CDR3 reads TGTGCCAGCAGGGGGTGGACTGAAGGTTTCTTT.

About this clonotype itself: The junction departs from germline at one end; a sequencing error may be responsible. The rearrangement links TRBV6-5 to TRBJ1-1; no clear D gene. Germline-derived CDR1 and CDR2 are MNHEY and SVGAGI. The CDR3 covers 13 residues. CDR3 bases: TGTTCCAGCAATCAACAGTGGTCAACTGAAGCATTCTTT. As protein: CSSNQQWSTEAFF.

Of note for this clonotype: A read error is likely, as this CDR3 ends without the conserved phenylalanine or tryptophan. The rearrangement links TRBV7-9 to TRBJ1-1; D gene ambiguous. CDR1 is SEHNR, CDR2 FQNEAQ, per germline (reference sequence). The ends were cut back, 10 bases at V and 2 bases at J, with 11 bases in the middle. The CDR3 contains 12 residues. The CDR3 spells CANSTSNTEAFL. The CDR3 DNA reads TGTGCCAACAGTACTTCAAACACTGAAGCTTTCCTT.

V usage is TRBV11-3 and J usage is TRBJ2-3, with D perhaps matching TRBD2 (6 bases). CDR3 length: 14 residues. Germline CDR1 and CDR2: SGHNT and YENEEA. CDR3 coding DNA: TGTGTCAACAGCATTAGCGGTCTCACGGATACGCAGTATTTT. Residues: CVNSISGLTDTQYF.